The 26 T cell receptor beta chains below were found in one sample sequenced in a study of cytomegalovirus exposure and HLA in healthy donors (dated 2017 in TCRdb). Receptor amplification or capture employed the immunoSEQ multiplex PCR assay. Not all clones reach the TCRdb copy of this immuneACCESS table, which keeps in-frame sequences only. Checked studies attribute under half of the gap to unresolved V genes and leave the rest unexplained. The sample table records about 110,000 clones; 85% to 90% of these occur just once. The ten largest clones represent about 2% of the sample. Material for sequencing was PBMCs. These receptors all stem from a young woman in good health and CMV-seronegative.

J is TRBJ2-5 and V is TRBV13, with a tentative D call TRBD2 (5 bases). The CDR3 is made up of 14 amino acids. Trimming pared 4 bases from V and 6 bases from J, leaving 15 bases between. Germline CDR1 PRHDT, CDR2 FYEKMQ (reference sequence). Here the CDR3 reads CASSSSGNVKTQYF. Written as DNA, the CDR3 is TGTGCCAGCAGCTCCTCCGGGAACGTTAAGACCCAGTACTTC.

The rearrangement joins TRBV7-2 to TRBJ2-1, with TRBD1 as a possible D gene (5 bases). This CDR3 contains 12 residues. The ends were cut back, 2 bases at V and 7 bases at J, with 6 bases in the middle. CDR1 and CDR2 (germline): SGHTA, FQGNSA. In nucleotides, the CDR3 is TGTGCCAGCAGCTTATACAGGAATGAGCAGTTCTTC. This encodes CASSLYRNEQFF. The whole variable domain, filled in from reference TRBV7-2 and TRBJ2-1, reads GAGVSQSPSNKVTEKGKDVELRCDPISGHTALYWYRQSLGQGLEFLIYFQGNSAPDKSGLPSDRFSAERTGGSVSTLTIQRTQQEDSAVYLCASSLYRNEQFFGPGTRLTVL.

The V call is TRBV6-1, the J call TRBJ1-2; D is ambiguous. V lost 4 bases, J lost 8 bases, and 14 bases lay in between. CDR1 is MNHNS and CDR2 is SASEGT in the germline V gene. This CDR3 comprises 13 residues. CDR3 amino acids: CASSVRLRVGYTF. The CDR3, as DNA: TGTGCCAGCAGTGTTCGACTAAGAGTCGGCTACACCTTC.

V is TRBV29-1 and J is TRBJ2-1, with D possibly being TRBD2 (6 bases). The CDR3 runs to 14 residues. V was trimmed by 6 bases and J by 1 base, leaving 13 bases between them. Looked up from germline, CDR1 is SQVTM and CDR2 is ANQGSEA. The CDR3 coding sequence is TGCAGCGTGATGGGGGGAAAATCCTACAATGAGCAGTTCTTC. Translating gives CSVMGGKSYNEQFF.

The V gene is TRBV4-2, the J gene TRBJ1-6; D is perhaps TRBD1 (6 bases). The CDR3 totals 12 residues. The V end lost 8 bases, the J end lost 7 bases, and 9 bases lay between the germline ends. Per the germline V gene, CDR1 is LGHNA and CDR2 is YNFKEQ. The CDR3 spells CASRQGNSPLHF. The CDR3 bases are TGTGCCAGCCGGCAGGGGAATTCACCCCTCCACTTT.

This clone has a handful of counts. The CDR3 nucleotides read TGTGCCAGCAGTAGCGCCGGGACAGATCCTTCTAACTATGGCTACACCTTC. It translates to CASSSAGTDPSNYGYTF. The genes are TRBV28 and TRBJ1-2; 7 positions agree with TRBD1. Germline V gene lookup returns CDR1 MDHEN and CDR2 SYDVKM. This CDR3 region has 17 residues. V was clipped by 5 bases and J by 0 bases; unmatched bases: 12.

The J gene is TRBJ1-1, the V gene TRBV28, with 10 bases identical to TRBD1. Germline CDR1 and CDR2: MDHEN and SYDVKM. The V gene end was trimmed by 1 base and the J gene end by 7 bases; junction bases not matched to a gene: 3. CDR3 length equals 14 residues. CDR3 sequence reads: CASSLFGTGDEAFF. CDR3 DNA: TGTGCCAGCAGTTTATTCGGGACAGGGGATGAAGCTTTCTTT.

This sequence joins TRBV15 and TRBJ1-6, with TRBD1 identical over 8 bases. The CDR3 runs to 15 residues. Germline lookup yields CDR1 LNHNV and CDR2 YYDKDF (reference sequence). With 0 bases clipped from V and 9 bases from J, the junction kept 4 bases outside the gene matches. The DNA for the CDR3 is TGTGCCACCAGCAGAGATTCAGGGGGCGGTTCACCCCTCCACTTT. Amino acid sequence: CATSRDSGGGSPLHF.

The V and J genes are TRBV5-1 and TRBJ2-2; D is uncertain. The V gene lost 4 bases and the J gene lost 8 bases, with 6 bases spanning the gap. The CDR3 sequence is 11 residues long. Germline loops: CDR1 SGHRS, CDR2 YFSETQ. The CDR3 DNA reads TGCGCCAGCAGCCTATCGGGGGAGCTGTTTTTT. Translated, it gives CASSLSGELFF.

The chain joins TRBV27 to TRBJ2-1; 10 bases fit TRBD2. This CDR3 has 14 residues. Germline CDR1 reads MNHEY; CDR2 reads SMNVEV (reference sequence). With 4 bases clipped from V and 9 bases from J, the junction kept 6 bases outside the gene matches. CDR3 protein: CASSSSGGSTEQFF. For the CDR3, the DNA is TGTGCCAGCAGTTCTAGCGGGGGCAGCACTGAGCAGTTCTTC.

This rearrangement joins TRBV6-5 to TRBJ2-7, with 9 bases fitting TRBD1. With V trimmed by 4 bases and J by 5 bases, 12 bases remained unmatched. This CDR3 has 16 residues. The germline V gene has CDR1 MNHEY and CDR2 SVGAGI. In nucleotides, the CDR3 is TGTGCCAGCAGTTCAACCGGGACAGGGAGGACCCACGAGCAGTACTTC. This translates into CASSSTGTGRTHEQYF.

The V gene is TRBV18, the J gene TRBJ2-5; 10 bases are shared with TRBD2. With V trimmed by 2 bases and J by 4 bases, 7 bases remained unmatched. CDR1 and CDR2 (germline): KGHSH, LQKENI. The CDR3 covers 16 residues. This CDR3 reads CASSPDSGRQGETQYF. The CDR3 DNA reads as TGTGCCAGCTCACCAGATAGCGGGAGGCAGGGAGAGACCCAGTACTTC.

The J gene is TRBJ2-3, the V gene TRBV2, with D possibly being TRBD2 (5 bases). The CDR3 has 15 amino acids. Looked up from germline, CDR1 is SNHLY and CDR2 is FYNNEI. Trimming removed 5 bases from V and 2 bases from J, with 14 bases in between. In nucleotides, the CDR3 is TGTGCCAGCAGTCAGGAGGCAGACCCCACAGATACGCAGTATTTT. As protein: CASSQEADPTDTQYF.

On this clone itself: The junction departs from the called germline gene at one end, perhaps through a read error. This sequence joins TRBV7-2 and TRBJ2-7, with 11 bases fitting TRBD2. The CDR3 covers 15 residues. Per the germline V gene, CDR1 is SGHTA and CDR2 is FQGNSA. This CDR3 is CASSLAGGRGDEQYF. The CDR3 DNA sequence: TGTGCCAGCAGCCTAGCGGGAGGCCGTGGGGACGAGCAGTACTTC. Drawing the rest from reference TRBV7-2 and TRBJ2-7, the complete variable domain is GAGVSQSPSNKVTEKGKDVELRCDPISGHTALYWYRQSLGQGLEFLIYFQGNSAPDKSGLPSDRFSAERTGGSVSTLTIQRTQQEDSAVYLCASSLAGGRGDEQYFGPGTRLTVT.

This chain joins TRBV28 and TRBJ1-2; a weak D match, TRBD1 (6 bases). CDR3 length: 13 amino acids. V lost 3 bases to trimming and J lost 4 bases, with 9 bases between them. CDR1 is MDHEN and CDR2 is SYDVKM in the germline V gene. CDR3 bases: TGTGCCAGCAGTTTCAGGGGATTCTATGGCTACACCTTC. Translated: CASSFRGFYGYTF.

The genes are TRBV14 and TRBJ1-1; D gene unclear. Trimming left V 0 bases short and J 5 bases short, with 7 bases between. This CDR3 comprises 13 residues. Per the germline V gene, CDR1 is SGHDN and CDR2 is FVKESK. CDR3 DNA: TGTGCCAGCAGCCAAGAAGCGGGGACTGAAGCTTTCTTT. This translates into CASSQEAGTEAFF.

This chain connects TRBV2 to TRBJ2-1; D remains ambiguous. The CDR3 spans 15 residues. The germline CDR1 and CDR2 sequences are SNHLY and FYNNEI. Trimming pared 6 bases from V and 0 bases from J, leaving 12 bases between. CDR3 sequence reads: CASSLQSVSYNEQFF. CDR3 DNA sequence: TGTGCCAGCAGCCTCCAAAGCGTCTCCTACAATGAGCAGTTCTTC.

This clone showed up just once. This chain uses TRBV7-2 with TRBJ1-1, with 9 bases matching TRBD1. V lost 5 bases to trimming and J lost 4 bases; unmatched junction nucleotides: 11. CDR1 is SGHTA and CDR2 is FQGNSA in the germline V gene. This CDR3 comprises 16 residues. CDR3 nucleotide sequence: TGTGCCAGCAGCGAAAACAGGGGGCGCTCGATCACTGAAGCTTTCTTT. Translation gives CASSENRGRSITEAFF.

This clone occurred a few times. This chain links TRBV5-4 with TRBJ2-7; TRBD2 is a possible D gene (6 bases). The V and J ends lost 4 bases and 2 bases respectively, with 13 bases between them. CDR3 length: 14 residues. The germline V gene has CDR1 SGHNT and CDR2 YYREEE (reference sequence). The CDR3 bases are TGTGCCAGCAGCCTAGCGAGGCCCCCCTACGAGCAGTACTTC. This codes for CASSLARPPYEQYF.

This chain uses TRBV18 with TRBJ2-3, with 10 bases matching TRBD1. Germline V gives CDR1 KGHSH, CDR2 LQKENI. Trimming removed 6 bases from V and 2 bases from J; junction bases left unmatched: 5. The CDR3 length is 15 residues. CDR3 in amino acids: CASSPGTGVTDTQYF. The CDR3 bases are TGTGCCAGCTCGCCCGGGACAGGGGTCACAGATACGCAGTATTTT.

The chain has TRBV27 and TRBJ1-1; 7 nucleotides align to TRBD1. The CDR3 loop spans 14 amino acids. Germline lookup yields CDR1 MNHEY and CDR2 SMNVEV (reference sequence). J gave up 1 base and V 5 bases, and 4 bases lay outside the gene matches. As DNA, the CDR3 is TGTGCCAGCAGTAATCGACAGGGGAACACTGAAGCTTTCTTT. It encodes CASSNRQGNTEAFF.

V gene TRBV13 combines with J gene TRBJ2-3; D is undetermined. The germline gives CDR1 PRHDT, CDR2 FYEKMQ (reference sequence). The CDR3 loop spans 12 amino acids. Trimming took 8 bases from V and 4 from J, leaving 10 bases between them. CDR3 nucleotide sequence: TGTGCCAGCTCGTTTTCCCCAGATACGCAGTATTTT. Protein sequence: CASSFSPDTQYF.

This chain connects TRBV27 to TRBJ2-2; 12 nucleotides align to TRBD2. The CDR3 extends over 16 amino acids. The V and J ends lost 6 bases and 2 bases, in that order; junction bases with no gene match: 4. Germline V lookup: CDR1 MNHEY, CDR2 SMNVEV (reference sequence). DNA of the CDR3: TGTGCCAGCAGACGACTAGCGGGAGACAACACCGGGGAGCTGTTTTTT. Translated, it gives CASRRLAGDNTGELFF.

The chain employs TRBV13 and TRBJ2-3, with 8 bases lining up with TRBD2. From germline, CDR1 is PRHDT and CDR2 FYEKMQ (reference sequence). V shed 3 bases and J 0 bases; nucleotides not matched to a gene: 11. This CDR3 has 18 residues. CDR3 nucleotides: TGTGCCAGCAGCTTGGGACTAGACCTTAGATCTAGCACAGATACGCAGTATTTT. It encodes CASSLGLDLRSSTDTQYF.

The chain joins TRBV6-5 to TRBJ2-1, with TRBD2 identical over 15 bases. CDR3 length: 14 amino acids. CDR1 and CDR2 (germline): MNHEY, SVGAGI. V trimming: 6 bases; J trimming: 8 bases; junction bases outside the gene matches: 2. Written as DNA, the CDR3 is TGTGCCAGCAGCGGACTAGCGGGAGGGTATGAGCAGTTCTTC. It specifies CASSGLAGGYEQFF.

The V and J genes are TRBV11-2 and TRBJ1-2, with TRBD1 matching 7 bases. The CDR3 contains 14 residues. The ends lost 2 bases at V and 2 bases at J; junction bases unmatched: 2. CDR1 is SGHAT, CDR2 FQNNGV, per germline. Written as DNA, the CDR3 is TGTGCCAGCAGCTTACAGGGGGGAAACTATGGCTACACCTTC. Its protein product is CASSLQGGNYGYTF.